The sequence of this T cell receptor (beta chain) was determined in a study of high-grade serous ovarian cancer treatment subgroups. The study's findings and limits: Only CDR3 was analyzed; CDR1 and CDR2 were not. Same-patient tumor repertoires overlapped at roughly 0.095 to 0.8; different patients barely overlapped. Spatial context was lost because tumors were sequenced in bulk. TCR relatedness rose with neoantigen level and trended with mutation load.

This clone was recorded only once. The antigen is undetermined. From germline, CDR1 is SQVTM and CDR2 ANQGSEA. After removal of 6 bases from V and 6 bases from J, the junction contained 6 bases not matched to a gene. The CDR3 covers 13 residues. Tumor samples were obtained before definitive surgery or chemotherapy. TCRdb keeps only in-frame clones here, not all; method: immunoSEQ multiplex PCR. This table holds under 30,000 clones, about 86% found once. The chain combines TRBV29-1 with TRBJ2-1; 9 positions match TRBD1. The source material was tumor tissue. The receptor's source is a human donor with high-grade serous ovarian cancer. For the CDR3, the DNA is TGCAGCGTAGAAAGGACAGGGGTCAATGAGCAGTTCTTC. This sequence encodes CSVERTGVNEQFF.